This TCR beta chain was observed in a study of T cell repertoires in cytomegalovirus infection (dated by TCRdb to the late 2010s). For the study in its entirety: Donor HLA type was relevant to the analysis, because carriage of CMV infection together with the matching HLA type was indicated by public TCR beta signatures. The full study reports these points: The ex vivo response was dominated by HLA-C-restricted CMV-specific TCR beta clonotypes, which also provided the single most frequent clonotype in two of eight donors. Cumulative frequency of public TCR beta family members discriminated carriers of CMV infection plus the relevant HLA type in this cohort and an independent approximately 350-donor cohort.

These reads were obtained on an Illumina HiSeq 1500. The public reads were reanalyzed by TCRdb: fastp trimming at Q25, MiXCR alignment, in-frame beta chains only. Identical CDR3 protein sequences are pooled into one entry, listed with their most common genes and DNA. The sample records under 800,000 distinct CDR3 sequences, approximately 24% of which are singletons. The top ten clones comprise 7.5% to 9% of the sample. At least ten counts were recorded for this clonotype. Its antigen remains undetermined. Base-call qualities are not available, and no considerably larger clone is one nucleotide away. Material for sequencing was CD8+ T cells from PBMCs. This TCR came from a human donor in good health (CMV status not recorded). Some clones in this sample may be carry-over from other donors' samples.

At the DNA level, the sequence is TGTGCCAGCAGCTTAAATAGAGATCGACAGGAGAAGTACTTC. It is translated as CASSLNRDRQEKYF. The chain links TRBV7-2 with TRBJ2-5; TRBD1 is perhaps the D gene, given 6 matching bases. Reading the germline V gene gives CDR1 SGHTA and CDR2 FQGNSA. Reading from cysteine to phenylalanine, the CDR3 counts 14 amino acids. Only the CDR3 part of the read is kept: 42 bases, read in frame from the first base. V is shortened by 2 bases, J by 12 bases, and the region joining them spans 19 bases.